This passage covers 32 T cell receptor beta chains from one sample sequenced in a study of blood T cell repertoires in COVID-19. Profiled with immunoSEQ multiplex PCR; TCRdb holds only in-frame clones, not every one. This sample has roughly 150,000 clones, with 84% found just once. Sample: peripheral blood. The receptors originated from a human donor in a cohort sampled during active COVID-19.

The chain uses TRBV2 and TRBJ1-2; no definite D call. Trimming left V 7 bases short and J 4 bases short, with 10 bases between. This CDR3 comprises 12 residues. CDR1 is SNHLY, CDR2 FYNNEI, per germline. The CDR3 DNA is TGTGCCAGCACCTTTGGCCCCTATGGCTACACCTTC. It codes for CASTFGPYGYTF.

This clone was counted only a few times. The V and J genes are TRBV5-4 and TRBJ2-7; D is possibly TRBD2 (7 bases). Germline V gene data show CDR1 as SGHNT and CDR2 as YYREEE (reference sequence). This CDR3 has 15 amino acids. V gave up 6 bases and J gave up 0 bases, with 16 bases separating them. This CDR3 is CASTLRGASSYEQYF. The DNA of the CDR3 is TGTGCCAGCACCCTACGGGGGGCCTCCTCCTACGAGCAGTACTTC.

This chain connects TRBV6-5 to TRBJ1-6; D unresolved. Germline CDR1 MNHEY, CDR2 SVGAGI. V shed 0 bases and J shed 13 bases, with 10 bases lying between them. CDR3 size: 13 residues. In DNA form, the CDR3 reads TGTGCCAGCAGTTACTCGGCGGACTTGCCCCTCCACTTT. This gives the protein CASSYSADLPLHF.

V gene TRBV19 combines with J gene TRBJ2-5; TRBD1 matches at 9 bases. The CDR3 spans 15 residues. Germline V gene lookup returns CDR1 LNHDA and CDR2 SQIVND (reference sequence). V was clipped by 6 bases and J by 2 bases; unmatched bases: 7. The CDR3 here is CASRETGGGQETQYF. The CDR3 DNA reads TGTGCCAGTAGGGAGACAGGGGGGGGTCAAGAGACCCAGTACTTC.

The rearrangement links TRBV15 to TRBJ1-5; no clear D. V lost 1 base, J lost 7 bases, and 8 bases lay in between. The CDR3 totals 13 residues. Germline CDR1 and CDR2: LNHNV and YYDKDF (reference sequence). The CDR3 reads CATSRVVEQPQHF. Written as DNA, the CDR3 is TGTGCCACCAGCAGAGTCGTGGAGCAGCCCCAGCATTTT.

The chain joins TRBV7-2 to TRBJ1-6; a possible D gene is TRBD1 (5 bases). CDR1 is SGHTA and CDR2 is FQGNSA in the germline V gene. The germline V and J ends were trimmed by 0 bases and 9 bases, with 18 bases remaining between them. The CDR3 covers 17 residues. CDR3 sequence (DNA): TGTGCCAGCAGCTTAGCGGCCCCGACAGCATCGACTTCACCCCTCCACTTT. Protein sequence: CASSLAAPTASTSPLHF.

CDR3 sequence: CAISVSRDNQPQHF. In nucleotides, the CDR3 is TGTGCCATCAGTGTGAGCAGGGATAATCAGCCCCAGCATTTT. The chain joins TRBV10-3 to TRBJ1-5; tentatively, D is TRBD1 (5 bases). Trimming removed 4 bases from V and 4 bases from J, with 11 bases in between. The CDR3 length is 14 residues. Germline loops: CDR1 ENHRY, CDR2 SYGVKD.

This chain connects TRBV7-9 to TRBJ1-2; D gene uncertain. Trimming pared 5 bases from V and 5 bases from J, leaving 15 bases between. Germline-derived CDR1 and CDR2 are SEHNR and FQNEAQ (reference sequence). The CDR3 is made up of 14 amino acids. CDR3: CASSPSPQAYGYTF. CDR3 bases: TGTGCCAGCAGCCCCTCCCCTCAGGCGTATGGCTACACCTTC.

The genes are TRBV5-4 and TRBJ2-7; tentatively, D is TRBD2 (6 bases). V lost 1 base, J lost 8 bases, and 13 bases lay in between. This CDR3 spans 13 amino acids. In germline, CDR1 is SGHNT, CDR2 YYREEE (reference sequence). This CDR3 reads CASSLPGLPQQYV. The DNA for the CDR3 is TGTGCCAGCAGCTTGCCGGGACTCCCCCAGCAGTACGTC.

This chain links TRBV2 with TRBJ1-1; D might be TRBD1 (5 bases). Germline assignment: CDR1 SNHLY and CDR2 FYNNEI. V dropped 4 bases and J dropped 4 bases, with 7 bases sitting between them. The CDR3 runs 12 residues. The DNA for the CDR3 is TGTGCCAGCAGTGGGACAAGCACTGAAGCTTTCTTT. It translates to CASSGTSTEAFF.

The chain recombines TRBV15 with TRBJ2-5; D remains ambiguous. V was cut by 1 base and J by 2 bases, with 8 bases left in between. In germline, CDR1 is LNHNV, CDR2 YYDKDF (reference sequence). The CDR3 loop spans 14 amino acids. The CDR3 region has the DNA TGTGCCACCAGCAGAGTGAGGAGACAAGAGACCCAGTACTTC. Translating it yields CATSRVRRQETQYF. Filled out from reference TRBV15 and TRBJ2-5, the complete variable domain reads DAMVIQNPRYQVTQFGKPVTLSCSQTLNHNVMYWYQQKSSQAPKLLFHYYDKDFNNEADTPDNFQSRRPNTSFCFLDIRSPGLGDTAMYLCATSRVRRQETQYFGPGTRLLVL.

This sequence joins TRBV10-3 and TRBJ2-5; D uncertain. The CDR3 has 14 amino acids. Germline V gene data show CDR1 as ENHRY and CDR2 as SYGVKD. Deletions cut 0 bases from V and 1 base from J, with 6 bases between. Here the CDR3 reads CAISESGAQETQYF. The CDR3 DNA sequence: TGTGCCATCAGTGAGTCTGGAGCCCAAGAGACCCAGTACTTC.

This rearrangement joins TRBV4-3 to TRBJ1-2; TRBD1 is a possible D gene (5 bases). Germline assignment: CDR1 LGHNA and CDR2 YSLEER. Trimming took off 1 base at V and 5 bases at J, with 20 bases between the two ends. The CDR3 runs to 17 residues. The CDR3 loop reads CASSQVGGAVNLYGYTF. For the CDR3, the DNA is TGCGCCAGCAGCCAAGTAGGAGGGGCCGTGAATCTTTATGGCTACACCTTC.

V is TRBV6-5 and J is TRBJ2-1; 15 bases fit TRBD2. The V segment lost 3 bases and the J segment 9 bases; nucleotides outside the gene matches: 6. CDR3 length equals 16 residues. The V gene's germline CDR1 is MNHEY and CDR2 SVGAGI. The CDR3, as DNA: TGTGCCAGCAGTTATGGGACTAGCGGGGGGCAGGGTGAGCAGTTCTTC. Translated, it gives CASSYGTSGGQGEQFF.

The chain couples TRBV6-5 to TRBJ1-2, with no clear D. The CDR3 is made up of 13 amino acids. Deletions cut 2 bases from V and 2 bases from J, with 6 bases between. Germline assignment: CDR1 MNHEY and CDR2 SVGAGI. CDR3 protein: CASSYTPNYGYTF. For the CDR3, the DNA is TGTGCCAGCAGTTACACTCCCAACTATGGCTACACCTTC.

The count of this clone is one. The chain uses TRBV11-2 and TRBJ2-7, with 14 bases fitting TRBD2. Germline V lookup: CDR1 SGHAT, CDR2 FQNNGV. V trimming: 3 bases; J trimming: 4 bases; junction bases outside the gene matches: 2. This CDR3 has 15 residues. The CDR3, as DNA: TGTGCCAGCAGCTTGGGGACTAGCGGGAGTTACGAGCAGTACGTC. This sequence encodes CASSLGTSGSYEQYV.

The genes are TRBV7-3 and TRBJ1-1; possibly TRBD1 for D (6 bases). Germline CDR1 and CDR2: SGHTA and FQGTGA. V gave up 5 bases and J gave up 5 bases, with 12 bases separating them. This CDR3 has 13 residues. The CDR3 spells CASSPGTLTEAFF. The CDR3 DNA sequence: TGTGCCAGCAGCCCAGGGACACTGACTGAAGCTTTCTTT.

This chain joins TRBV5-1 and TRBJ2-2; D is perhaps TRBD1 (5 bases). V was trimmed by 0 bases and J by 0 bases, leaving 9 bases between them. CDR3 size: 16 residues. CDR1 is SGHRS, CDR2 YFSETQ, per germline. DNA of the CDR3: TGCGCCAGCAGCTTGGCGCAGGGTTCGAACACCGGGGAGCTGTTTTTT. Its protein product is CASSLAQGSNTGELFF.

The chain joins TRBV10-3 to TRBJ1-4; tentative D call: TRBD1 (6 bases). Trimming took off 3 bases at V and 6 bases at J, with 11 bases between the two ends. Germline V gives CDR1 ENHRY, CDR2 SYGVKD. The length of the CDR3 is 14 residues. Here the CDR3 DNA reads TGTGCCATCAGTGAAACAGGGCTTGATGAAAAACTGTTTTTT. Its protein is CAISETGLDEKLFF.

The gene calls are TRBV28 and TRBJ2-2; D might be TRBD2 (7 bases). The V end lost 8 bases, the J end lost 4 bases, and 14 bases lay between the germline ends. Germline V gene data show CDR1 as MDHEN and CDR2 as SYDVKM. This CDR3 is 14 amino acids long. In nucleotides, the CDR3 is TGTGCCAGCGGCAAAAGGGGGGGCACCGGGGAGCTGTTTTTT. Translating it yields CASGKRGGTGELFF.

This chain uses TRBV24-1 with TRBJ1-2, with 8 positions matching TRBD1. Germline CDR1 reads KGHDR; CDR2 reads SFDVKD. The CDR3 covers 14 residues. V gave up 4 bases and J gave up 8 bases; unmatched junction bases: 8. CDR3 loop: CATSDPTGVGGYTF. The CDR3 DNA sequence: TGTGCCACCAGTGACCCGACAGGGGTAGGGGGCTACACCTTC.

CDR3 sequence reads: CASSLEVDSTYEQYF. The CDR3, as DNA: TGCGCCAGCAGCTTGGAGGTCGACAGCACCTACGAGCAGTACTTC. The rearrangement uses TRBV5-1 and TRBJ2-7; D may be TRBD1 (5 bases). Germline loops: CDR1 SGHRS, CDR2 YFSETQ. This CDR3 has 15 residues. The V gene lost 0 bases and the J gene lost 2 bases, with 12 bases spanning the gap.

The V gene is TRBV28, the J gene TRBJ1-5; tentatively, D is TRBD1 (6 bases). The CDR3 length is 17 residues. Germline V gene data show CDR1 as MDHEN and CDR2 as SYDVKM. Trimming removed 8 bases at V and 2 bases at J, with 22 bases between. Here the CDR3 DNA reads TGTGCCAGCCGGGACAAGGGGTGGTTAAGCGGCAATCAGCCCCAGCATTTT. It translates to CASRDKGWLSGNQPQHF.

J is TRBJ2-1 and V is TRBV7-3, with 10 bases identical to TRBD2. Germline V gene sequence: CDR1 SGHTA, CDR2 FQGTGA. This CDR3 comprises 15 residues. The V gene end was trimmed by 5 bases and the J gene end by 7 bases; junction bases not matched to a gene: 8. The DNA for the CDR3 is TGTGCCAGCAGCCCTCAGCGGGGGGGAAGGAATGAGCAGTTCTTC. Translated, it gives CASSPQRGGRNEQFF.

As DNA, the CDR3 is TGTGCCAGCAGCCAAGATACCAGCGGGGGGGTATACAATGAGCAGTTCTTC. It is translated as CASSQDTSGGVYNEQFF. The rearrangement uses TRBV4-2 and TRBJ2-1; 10 bases line up with TRBD2. The ends lost 0 bases at V and 4 bases at J; junction bases unmatched: 6. The CDR3 contains 17 residues. The germline gives CDR1 LGHNA, CDR2 YNFKEQ.

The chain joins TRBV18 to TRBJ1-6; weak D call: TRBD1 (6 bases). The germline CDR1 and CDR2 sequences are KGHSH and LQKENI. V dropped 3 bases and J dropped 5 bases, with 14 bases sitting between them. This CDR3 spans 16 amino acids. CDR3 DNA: TGTGCCAGCTCACCCAGATCGGGACAACATAATTCACCCCTCCACTTT. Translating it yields CASSPRSGQHNSPLHF. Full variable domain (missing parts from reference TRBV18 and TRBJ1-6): NAGVMQNPRHLVRRRGQEARLRCSPMKGHSHVYWYRQLPEEGLKFMVYLQKENIIDESGMPKERFSAEFPKEGPSILRIQQVVRGDSAAYFCASSPRSGQHNSPLHFGNGTRLTVT.

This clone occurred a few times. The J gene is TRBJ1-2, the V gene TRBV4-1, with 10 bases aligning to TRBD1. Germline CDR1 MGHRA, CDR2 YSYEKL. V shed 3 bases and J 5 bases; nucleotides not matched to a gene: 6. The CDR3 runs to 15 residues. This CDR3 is CASSQGVGQGYGYTF. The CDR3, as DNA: TGCGCCAGCAGCCAGGGGGTGGGACAGGGGTATGGCTACACCTTC.

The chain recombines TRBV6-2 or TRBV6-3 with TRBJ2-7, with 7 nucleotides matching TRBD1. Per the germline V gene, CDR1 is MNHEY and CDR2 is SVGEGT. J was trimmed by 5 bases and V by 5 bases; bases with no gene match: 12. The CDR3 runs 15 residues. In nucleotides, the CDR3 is TGTGCCAGCAGTGCATGGGAAGGGGGCCTCCACGAGCAGTACGTC. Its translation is CASSAWEGGLHEQYV.

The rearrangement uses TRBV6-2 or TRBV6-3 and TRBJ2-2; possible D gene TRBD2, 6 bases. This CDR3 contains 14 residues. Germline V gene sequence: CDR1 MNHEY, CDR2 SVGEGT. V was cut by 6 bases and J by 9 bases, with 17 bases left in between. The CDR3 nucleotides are TGTGCCAGCAGCCCCCCGGGAGCCCGCAGGGAGCTGTTTTTT. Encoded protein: CASSPPGARRELFF.

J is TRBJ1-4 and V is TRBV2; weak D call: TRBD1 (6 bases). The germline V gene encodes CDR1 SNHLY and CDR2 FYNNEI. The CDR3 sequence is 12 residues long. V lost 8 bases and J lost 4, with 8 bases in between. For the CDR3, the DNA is TGTGCCAGCTGGACAGTTAATGAAAAACTGTTTTTT. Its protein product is CASWTVNEKLFF.

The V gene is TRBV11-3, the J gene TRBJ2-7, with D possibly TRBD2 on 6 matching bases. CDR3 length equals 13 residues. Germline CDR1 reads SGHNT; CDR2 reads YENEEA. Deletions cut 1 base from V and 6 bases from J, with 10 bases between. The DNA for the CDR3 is TGTGCCAGCAGCTTAGGCCCGGGGGTCGAGCAGTACTTC. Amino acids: CASSLGPGVEQYF.

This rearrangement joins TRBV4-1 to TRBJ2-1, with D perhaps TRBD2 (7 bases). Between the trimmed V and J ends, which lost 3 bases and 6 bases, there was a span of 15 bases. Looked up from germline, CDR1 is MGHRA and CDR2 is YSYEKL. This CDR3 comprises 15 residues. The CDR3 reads CASSHPGGGGNEQFF. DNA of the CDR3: TGCGCCAGCAGCCACCCCGGGGGCGGGGGCAATGAGCAGTTCTTC.